The TCR beta chain under discussion was sequenced for a study of cytomegalovirus exposure and HLA in healthy donors. Points from the study as a whole: It was likely that a cluster of highly shared sequence variants was a sequencing artifact.

About this clone itself: Antigen: not known.

Both 60 Vbeta primers and 13 Jbeta primers went into the PCR. TCRdb's copy holds only in-frame clones and misses some; the assay was immunoSEQ multiplex PCR. Of over 150,000 clones in the sample, 75% to 85% were seen once. Per the germline V gene, CDR1 is SGHDN and CDR2 is FVKESK. V shed 2 bases and J 5 bases; nucleotides not matched to a gene: 18. This CDR3 is 19 amino acids long. The sample comprised PBMCs. This receptor was obtained from a woman in her 50s in good health and CMV-seropositive. V usage is TRBV14 and J usage is TRBJ2-5; 9 bases match TRBD1. Here the CDR3 DNA reads TGTGCCAGCAGCCAACCACCGGGGGGTACAGGGGGCGCGGTGGAGACCCAGTACTTC. Encoded protein: CASSQPPGGTGGAVETQYF.